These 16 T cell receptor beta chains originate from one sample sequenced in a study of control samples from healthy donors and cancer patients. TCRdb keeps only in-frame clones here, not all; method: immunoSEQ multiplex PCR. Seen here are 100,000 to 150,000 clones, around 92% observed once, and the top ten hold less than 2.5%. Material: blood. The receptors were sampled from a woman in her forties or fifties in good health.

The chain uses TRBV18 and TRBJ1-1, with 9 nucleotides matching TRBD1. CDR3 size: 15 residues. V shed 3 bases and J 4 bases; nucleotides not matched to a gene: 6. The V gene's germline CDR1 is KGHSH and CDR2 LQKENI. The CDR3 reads CASSPEIQGATEAFF. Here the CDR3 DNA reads TGTGCCAGCTCACCGGAAATACAGGGGGCCACTGAAGCTTTCTTT.

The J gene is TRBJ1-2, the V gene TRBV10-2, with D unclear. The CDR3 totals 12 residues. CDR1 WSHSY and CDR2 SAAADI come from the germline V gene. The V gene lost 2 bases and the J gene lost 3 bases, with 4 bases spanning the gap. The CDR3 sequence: CASSEGHYGYTF. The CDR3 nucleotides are TGCGCCAGCAGTGAGGGACACTATGGCTACACCTTC.

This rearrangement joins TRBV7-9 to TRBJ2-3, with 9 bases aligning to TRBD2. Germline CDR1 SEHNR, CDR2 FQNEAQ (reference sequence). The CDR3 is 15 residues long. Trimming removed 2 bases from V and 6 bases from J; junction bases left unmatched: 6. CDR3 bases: TGTGCCAGCAGCTTATGGCGGGGGGGCATTGATACGCAGTATTTT. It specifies CASSLWRGGIDTQYF.

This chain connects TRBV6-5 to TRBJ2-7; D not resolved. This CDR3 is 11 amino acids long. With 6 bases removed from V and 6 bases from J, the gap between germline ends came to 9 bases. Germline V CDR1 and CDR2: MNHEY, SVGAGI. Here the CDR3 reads CASRQGSEQYF. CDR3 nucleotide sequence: TGTGCCAGCAGGCAAGGATCCGAGCAGTACTTC.

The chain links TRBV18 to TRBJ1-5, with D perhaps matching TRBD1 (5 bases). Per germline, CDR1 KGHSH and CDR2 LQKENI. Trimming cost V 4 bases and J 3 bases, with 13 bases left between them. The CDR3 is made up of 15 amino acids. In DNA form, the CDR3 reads TGTGCCAGCTCACTCCTGGGACGCCTCAATCAGCCCCAGCATTTT. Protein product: CASSLLGRLNQPQHF.

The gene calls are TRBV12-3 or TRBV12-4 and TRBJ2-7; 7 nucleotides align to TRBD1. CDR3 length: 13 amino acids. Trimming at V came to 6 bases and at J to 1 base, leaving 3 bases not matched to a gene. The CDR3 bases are TGTGCCAGCAGGGTGGGACAGTCCTACGAGCAGTACTTC. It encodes CASRVGQSYEQYF.

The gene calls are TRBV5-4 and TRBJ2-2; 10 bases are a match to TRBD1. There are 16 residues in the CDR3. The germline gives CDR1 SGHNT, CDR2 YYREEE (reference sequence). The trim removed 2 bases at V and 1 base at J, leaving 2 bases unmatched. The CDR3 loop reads CASSLGQGGNTGELFF. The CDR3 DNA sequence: TGTGCCAGCAGCTTAGGACAGGGGGGGAACACCGGGGAGCTGTTTTTT.

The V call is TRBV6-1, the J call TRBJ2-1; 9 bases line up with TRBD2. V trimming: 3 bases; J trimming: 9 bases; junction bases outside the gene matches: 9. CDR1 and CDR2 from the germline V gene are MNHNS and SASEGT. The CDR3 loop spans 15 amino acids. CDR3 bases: TGTGCCAGCAGTGATATCTTTAGCGGGAGTAGTGAGCAGTTCTTC. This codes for CASSDIFSGSSEQFF.

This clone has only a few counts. The CDR3 here is CASSLAGDGYTF. The CDR3 bases are TGTGCCAGCAGCTTGGCGGGGGATGGCTACACCTTC. This sequence joins TRBV3-1 (or the pseudogene TRBV3-2) and TRBJ1-2; TRBD1 might be the D (5 bases). V shed 5 bases and J shed 6 bases, with 10 bases lying between them. The CDR3 consists of 12 residues. Per germline, CDR1 LGHDT and CDR2 YNNKEL (reference sequence).

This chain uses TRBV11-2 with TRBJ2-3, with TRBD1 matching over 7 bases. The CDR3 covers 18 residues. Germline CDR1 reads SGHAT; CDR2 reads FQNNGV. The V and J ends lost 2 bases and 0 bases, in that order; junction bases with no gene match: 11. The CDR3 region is CASSLTGPGGTSTDTQYF. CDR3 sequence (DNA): TGTGCCAGCAGCTTAACTGGACCAGGGGGAACTAGCACAGATACGCAGTATTTT.

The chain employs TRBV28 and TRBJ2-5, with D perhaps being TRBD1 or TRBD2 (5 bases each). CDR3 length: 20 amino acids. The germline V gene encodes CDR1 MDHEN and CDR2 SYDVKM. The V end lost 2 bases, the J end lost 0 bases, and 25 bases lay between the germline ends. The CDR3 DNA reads TGTGCCAGCAGTTTAATAGGGGACCTCCTTGGGGTCTTAGACCAAGAGACCCAGTACTTC. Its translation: CASSLIGDLLGVLDQETQYF.

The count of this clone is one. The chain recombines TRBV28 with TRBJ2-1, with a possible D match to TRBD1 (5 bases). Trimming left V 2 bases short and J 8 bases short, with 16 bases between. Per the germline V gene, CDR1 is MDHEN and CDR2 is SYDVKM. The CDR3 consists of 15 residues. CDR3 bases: TGTGCCAGCAGTTTAGGAAAAAGGGGAATCGATGAGCAGTTCTTC. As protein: CASSLGKRGIDEQFF.

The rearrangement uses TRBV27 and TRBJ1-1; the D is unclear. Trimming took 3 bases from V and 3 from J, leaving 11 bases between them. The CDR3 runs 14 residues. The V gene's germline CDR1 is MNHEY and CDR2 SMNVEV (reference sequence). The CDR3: CASSFNQIHTEAFF. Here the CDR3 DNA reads TGTGCCAGCAGTTTTAACCAGATCCACACTGAAGCTTTCTTT.

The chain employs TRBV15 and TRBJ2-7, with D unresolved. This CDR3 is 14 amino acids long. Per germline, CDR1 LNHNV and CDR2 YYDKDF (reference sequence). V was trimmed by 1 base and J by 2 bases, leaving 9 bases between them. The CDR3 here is CATSRARETYEQYF. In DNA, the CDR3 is TGTGCCACCAGCAGAGCCCGAGAGACCTACGAGCAGTACTTC.

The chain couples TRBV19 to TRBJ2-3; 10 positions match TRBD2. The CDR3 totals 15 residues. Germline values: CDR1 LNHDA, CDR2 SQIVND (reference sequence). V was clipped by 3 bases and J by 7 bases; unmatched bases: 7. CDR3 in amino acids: CASSMLAGVGNTQYF. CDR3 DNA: TGTGCCAGTAGTATGCTAGCGGGAGTAGGGAATACGCAGTATTTT.

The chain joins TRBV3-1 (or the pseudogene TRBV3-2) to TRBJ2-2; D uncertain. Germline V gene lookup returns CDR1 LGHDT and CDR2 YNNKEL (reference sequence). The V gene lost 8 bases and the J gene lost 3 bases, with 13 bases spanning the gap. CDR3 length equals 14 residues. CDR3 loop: CASVDDGYTGELFF. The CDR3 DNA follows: TGTGCCAGCGTCGATGACGGGTACACCGGGGAGCTGTTTTTT.